The clone carrying this TCR beta chain was seen only a few times. Antigen unknown. MiXCR was run by TCRdb on the RT-PCR reads, yielding one entry per CDR3 protein. The sample includes roughly 650,000 distinct CDR3 sequences, 15% to 17% of them seen just once. This sample was taken from a study of response to subunit inactivated influenza vaccine. V was shortened by 2 bases and J by 7 bases, with 12 bases between the two germline ends. Germline assignment: CDR1 LGHNA and CDR2 YSLEER. The CDR3 runs to 13 residues. Whole-study results and caveats: Few new T cells, the authors suggested, are recruited by each seasonal influenza vaccination.

The V and J genes are TRBV4-3 and TRBJ2-7; no reliable D call. The source was PBMCs from blood, collected 11 to 12 days after vaccination. The TCR originated in a man aged 45 to 65 who received an inactivated influenza vaccine. The CDR3 region is CASSQWVGWEQYF. DNA for the CDR3: TGCGCCAGCAGCCAATGGGTGGGATGGGAGCAGTACTTC.